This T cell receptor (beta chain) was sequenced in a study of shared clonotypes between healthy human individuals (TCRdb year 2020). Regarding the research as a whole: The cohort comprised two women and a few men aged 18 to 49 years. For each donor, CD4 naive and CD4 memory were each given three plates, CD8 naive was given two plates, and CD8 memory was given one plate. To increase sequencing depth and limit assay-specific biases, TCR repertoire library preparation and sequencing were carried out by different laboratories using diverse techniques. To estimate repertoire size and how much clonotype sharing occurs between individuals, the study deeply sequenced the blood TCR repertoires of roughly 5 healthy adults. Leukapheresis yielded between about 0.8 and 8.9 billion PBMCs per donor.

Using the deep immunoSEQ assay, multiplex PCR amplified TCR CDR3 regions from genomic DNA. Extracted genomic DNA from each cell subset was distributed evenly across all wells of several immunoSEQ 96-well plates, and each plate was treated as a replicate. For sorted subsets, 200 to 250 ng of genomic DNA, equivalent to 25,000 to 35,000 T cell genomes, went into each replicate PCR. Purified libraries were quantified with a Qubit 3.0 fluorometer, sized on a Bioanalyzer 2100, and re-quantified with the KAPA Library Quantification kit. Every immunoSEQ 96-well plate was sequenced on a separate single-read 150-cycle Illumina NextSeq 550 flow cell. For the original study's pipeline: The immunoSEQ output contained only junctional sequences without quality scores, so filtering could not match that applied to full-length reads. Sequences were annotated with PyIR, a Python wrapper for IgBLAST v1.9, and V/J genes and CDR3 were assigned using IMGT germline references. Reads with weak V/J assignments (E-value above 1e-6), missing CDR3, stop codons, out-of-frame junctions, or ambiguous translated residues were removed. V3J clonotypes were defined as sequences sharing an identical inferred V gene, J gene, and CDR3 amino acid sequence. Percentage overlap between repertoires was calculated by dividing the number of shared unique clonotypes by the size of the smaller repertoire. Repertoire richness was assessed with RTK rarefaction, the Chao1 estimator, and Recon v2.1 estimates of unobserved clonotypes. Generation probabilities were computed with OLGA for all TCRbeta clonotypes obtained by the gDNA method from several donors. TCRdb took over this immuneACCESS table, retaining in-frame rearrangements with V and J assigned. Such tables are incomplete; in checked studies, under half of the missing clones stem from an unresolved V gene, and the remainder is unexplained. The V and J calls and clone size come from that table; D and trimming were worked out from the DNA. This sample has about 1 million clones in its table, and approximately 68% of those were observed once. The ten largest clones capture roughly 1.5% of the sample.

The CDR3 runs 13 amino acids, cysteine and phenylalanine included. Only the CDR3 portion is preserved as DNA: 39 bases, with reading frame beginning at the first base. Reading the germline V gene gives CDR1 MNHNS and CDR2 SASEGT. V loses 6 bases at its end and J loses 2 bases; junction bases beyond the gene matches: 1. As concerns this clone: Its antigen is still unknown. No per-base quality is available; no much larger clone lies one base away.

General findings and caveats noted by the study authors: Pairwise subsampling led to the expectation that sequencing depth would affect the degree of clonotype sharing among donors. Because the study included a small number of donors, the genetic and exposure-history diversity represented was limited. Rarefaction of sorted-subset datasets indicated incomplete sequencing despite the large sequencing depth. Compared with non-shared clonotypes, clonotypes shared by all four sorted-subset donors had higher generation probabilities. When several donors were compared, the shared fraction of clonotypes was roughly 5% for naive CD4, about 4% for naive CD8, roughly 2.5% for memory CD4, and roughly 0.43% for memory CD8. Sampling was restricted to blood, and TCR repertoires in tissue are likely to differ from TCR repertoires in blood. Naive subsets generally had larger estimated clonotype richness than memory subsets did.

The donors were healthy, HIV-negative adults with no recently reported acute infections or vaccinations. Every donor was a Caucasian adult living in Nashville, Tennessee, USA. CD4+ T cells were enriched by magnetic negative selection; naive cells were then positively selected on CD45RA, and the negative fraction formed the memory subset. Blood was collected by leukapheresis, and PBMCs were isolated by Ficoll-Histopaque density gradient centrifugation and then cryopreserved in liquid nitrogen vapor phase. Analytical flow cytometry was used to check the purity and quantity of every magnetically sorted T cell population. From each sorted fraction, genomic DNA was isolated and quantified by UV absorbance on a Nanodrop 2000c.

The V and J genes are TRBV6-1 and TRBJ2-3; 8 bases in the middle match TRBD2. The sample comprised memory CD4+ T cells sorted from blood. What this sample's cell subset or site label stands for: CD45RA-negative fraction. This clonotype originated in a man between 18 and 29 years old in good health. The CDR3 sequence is CASRLAVTDTQYF. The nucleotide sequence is TGTGCCAGCAGACTAGCGGTCACAGATACGCAGTATTTT.